Below, 18 T cell receptor beta chains from the same sample are listed, as sequenced in a study of T cells after yellow fever vaccination. TCRdb ran MiXCR on the 5' RACE reads and lists one entry per CDR3 protein. This table holds roughly 520,000 distinct CDR3 sequences, roughly 22% found once. The source was PBMCs, collected more than 20 days after the first yellow fever vaccination. The receptors stem from a man aged 18 to 35 who received the YFV17D yellow fever vaccine.

This clonotype was observed a handful of times. Written as DNA, the CDR3 is TGTGCCAGCTTAATCTCGGGGGCGCCCACAGATACGCAGTATTTT. As protein: CASLISGAPTDTQYF. J is TRBJ2-3 and V is TRBV5-4, with D perhaps TRBD1 or TRBD2 (6 bases each). The germline V and J ends were trimmed by 7 bases and 2 bases, with 17 bases remaining between them. This CDR3 region has 15 residues. Germline lookup yields CDR1 SGHNT and CDR2 YYREEE (reference sequence).

This clonotype was detected a few times. CDR3 sequence: CASSKGPHPLLFF. The CDR3 coding sequence is TGTGCCAGCAGCAAGGGACCGCACCCACTACTGTTTTTT. V gene TRBV9 combines with J gene TRBJ1-4, with a possible D match to TRBD1 (5 bases). The V gene lost 4 bases and the J gene lost 13 bases, with 17 bases spanning the gap. The CDR3 covers 13 residues. Germline V gene sequence: CDR1 SGDLS, CDR2 YYNGEE.

There are many counts of this clonotype. The rearrangement joins TRBV29-1 to TRBJ2-5, with 7 bases that match TRBD2. Germline assignment: CDR1 SQVTM and CDR2 ANQGSEA. The CDR3 covers 13 residues. With V trimmed by 7 bases and J by 1 base, 6 bases remained unmatched. In nucleotides, the CDR3 is TGCAGCGCCCAGGGAGGGATCCAAGAGACCCAGTACTTC. It encodes CSAQGGIQETQYF.

The rearrangement uses TRBV5-1 and TRBJ2-1; D is possibly TRBD1 (5 bases). V was shortened by 6 bases and J by 0 bases, with 16 bases between the two germline ends. Per germline, CDR1 SGHRS and CDR2 YFSETQ. The CDR3 has 16 residues. CDR3 in DNA: TGCGCCAGCACCCCTGGGTGGGGCGGCTCCTACAATGAGCAGTTCTTC. Translation gives CASTPGWGGSYNEQFF.

There are a few counts of this clonotype. The gene calls are TRBV5-1 and TRBJ1-3; D perhaps matches TRBD1 (5 bases). V lost 3 bases to trimming and J lost 4 bases, with 11 bases between them. CDR1 is SGHRS and CDR2 is YFSETQ in the germline V gene. CDR3 length: 14 residues. The CDR3 sequence: CASSSPGTGNTIYF. The CDR3 bases are TGCGCCAGCAGCTCGCCAGGGACGGGAAACACCATATATTTT.

This clonotype has more than one count but fewer than ten. The chain employs TRBV7-2 and TRBJ2-1; tentatively, D is TRBD2 (5 bases). With 5 bases removed from V and 12 bases from J, the gap between germline ends came to 11 bases. The CDR3 totals 11 residues. CDR1 and CDR2 (germline): SGHTA, FQGNSA. In nucleotides, the CDR3 is TGTGCCAGCAGCAGAAACGAGGGGCAGTTCTTC. Translated, it gives CASSRNEGQFF.

In this sample, this clonotype turned up a few times. The chain combines TRBV7-9 with TRBJ2-7, with a weak D call TRBD1 (6 bases). V lost 3 bases and J lost 2, with 8 bases in between. Germline V gives CDR1 SEHNR, CDR2 FQNEAQ (reference sequence). CDR3 length: 13 amino acids. CDR3 DNA sequence: TGTGCCAGCAGCTTCGGACAGACCTACGAGCAGTACTTC. Amino acids: CASSFGQTYEQYF.

The sample holds many counts of this clonotype. CDR3 sequence: CASSRDGYYGYTF. CDR3 nucleotides: TGTGCCAGCAGCCGGGACGGCTACTATGGCTACACCTTC. This chain uses TRBV12-3 or TRBV12-4 with TRBJ1-2; D is perhaps TRBD1 (5 bases). Trimming removed 6 bases at V and 3 bases at J, with 11 bases between. The length of the CDR3 is 13 residues.

The gene calls are TRBV20-1 and TRBJ1-3; D is ambiguous. The CDR3 runs to 14 residues. CDR1 DFQATT and CDR2 SNEGSKA come from the germline V gene (reference sequence). The V end lost 5 bases, the J end lost 0 bases, and 11 bases lay between the germline ends. CDR3 sequence: CSAARVNSGNTIYF. Here the CDR3 DNA reads TGCAGTGCTGCAAGAGTAAACTCTGGAAACACCATATATTTT.

This chain links TRBV7-6 with TRBJ2-2; D may be TRBD1 or TRBD2 (7 bases each). Germline-derived CDR1 and CDR2 are SGHVS and FNYEAQ. The CDR3 totals 18 residues. Between the trimmed V and J ends, which lost 3 bases and 1 base, there was a span of 18 bases. The CDR3 bases are TGTGCCAGCAGCTTCAGGGGGAGGGACCGACGGAACACCGGGGAGCTGTTTTTT. Protein sequence: CASSFRGRDRRNTGELFF.

This clonotype was observed a few times. CDR3 bases: TGTGCCAGCAGCTTAGGCCGGACACAAGATACGCAGTATTTT. Translation gives CASSLGRTQDTQYF. V gene TRBV7-6 combines with J gene TRBJ2-3, with a tentative D call TRBD1 (5 bases). In germline, CDR1 is SGHVS, CDR2 FNYEAQ. This CDR3 comprises 14 residues. V lost 1 base and J lost 5, with 10 bases in between.

This clonotype was seen ten or more times. The chain couples TRBV12-3 or TRBV12-4 to TRBJ2-5; D remains unclear. The CDR3 has 13 residues. Trimming shortened V by 3 bases and J by 5 bases, and 10 bases separated the two germline ends. CDR3 region: CASSFLQRETQYF. CDR3 in DNA: TGTGCCAGCAGTTTCTTACAGAGGGAGACCCAGTACTTC.

This clonotype came up a few times. V usage is TRBV28 and J usage is TRBJ2-2; 12 bases align to TRBD1. After removal of 5 bases from V and 7 bases from J, the junction contained 8 bases not matched to a gene. Germline assignment: CDR1 MDHEN and CDR2 SYDVKM. The length of the CDR3 is 16 residues. The CDR3 region has the DNA TGTGCCAGCAGTCCCCGGGACAGGGGGCTTAGCGGGGAGCTGTTTTTT. It encodes CASSPRDRGLSGELFF.

This chain uses TRBV27 with TRBJ1-4; the D gene is possibly TRBD1 (5 bases). The germline V and J ends were trimmed by 5 bases and 5 bases, with 15 bases remaining between them. Germline V gene sequence: CDR1 MNHEY, CDR2 SMNVEV (reference sequence). There are 15 residues in the CDR3. The CDR3 nucleotides read TGTGCCAGCAGTGCCCCTGGGGCGGGCAATGAAAAACTGTTTTTT. It is translated as CASSAPGAGNEKLFF.

The chain employs TRBV18 and TRBJ2-1; D is ambiguous. The CDR3 loop spans 17 amino acids. With 6 bases removed from V and 4 bases from J, the gap between germline ends came to 22 bases. The germline gives CDR1 KGHSH, CDR2 LQKENI. The CDR3 region is CASSSPSTQILYNEQFF. CDR3 DNA sequence: TGTGCCAGCTCTTCTCCTTCGACACAGATTTTATACAATGAGCAGTTCTTC.

The table lists this clonotype with a few counts. The rearrangement joins TRBV7-2 to TRBJ1-5; D gene ambiguous. Germline CDR1 SGHTA, CDR2 FQGNSA. V lost 5 bases to trimming and J lost 4 bases, with 6 bases between them. The CDR3 runs 12 residues. CDR3 region: CASSHFNQPQHF. The CDR3 DNA follows: TGTGCCAGCAGCCACTTTAATCAGCCCCAGCATTTT.

In its sample, this clonotype was seen a few times. The chain is built from TRBV20-1 and TRBJ2-3, with 7 positions matching TRBD2. From germline, CDR1 is DFQATT and CDR2 SNEGSKA (reference sequence). Losses at the gene ends were 3 bases for V and 0 bases for J; bases not matched to a gene: 12. The CDR3 extends over 17 amino acids. DNA for the CDR3: TGCAGTGCTAGGCTGCCTCAGCGGGGCCCTAGCACAGATACGCAGTATTTT. It codes for CSARLPQRGPSTDTQYF.

This clonotype turned up a few times. The rearrangement uses TRBV20-1 and TRBJ2-7; D is undetermined. This CDR3 has 12 amino acids. Trimming removed 0 bases at V and 5 bases at J, with 8 bases between. The germline CDR1 and CDR2 sequences are DFQATT and SNEGSKA (reference sequence). This chain's CDR3 is CSARDPVHEQYF. DNA of the CDR3: TGCAGTGCTAGAGATCCAGTCCACGAGCAGTACTTC.